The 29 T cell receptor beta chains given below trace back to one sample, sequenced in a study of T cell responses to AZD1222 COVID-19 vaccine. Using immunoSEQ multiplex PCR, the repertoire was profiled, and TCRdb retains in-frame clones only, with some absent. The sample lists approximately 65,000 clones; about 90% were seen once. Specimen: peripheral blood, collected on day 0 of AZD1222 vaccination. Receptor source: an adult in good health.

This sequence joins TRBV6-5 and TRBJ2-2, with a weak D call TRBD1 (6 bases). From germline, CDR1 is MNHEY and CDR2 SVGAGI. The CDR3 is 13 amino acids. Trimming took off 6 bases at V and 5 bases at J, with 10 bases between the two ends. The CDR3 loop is CASRPTGTGELFF. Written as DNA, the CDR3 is TGTGCCAGCAGGCCTACAGGGACCGGGGAGCTGTTTTTT.

The CDR3 sequence: CASSLSGGNRQPQHF. Here the CDR3 DNA reads TGTGCCAGCAGCTTATCAGGGGGGAATAGGCAGCCCCAGCATTTT. This chain connects TRBV7-2 to TRBJ1-5; 7 bases align to TRBD1. V shed 2 bases and J 7 bases; nucleotides not matched to a gene: 8. CDR1 is SGHTA and CDR2 is FQGNSA in the germline V gene. The CDR3 runs 15 residues.

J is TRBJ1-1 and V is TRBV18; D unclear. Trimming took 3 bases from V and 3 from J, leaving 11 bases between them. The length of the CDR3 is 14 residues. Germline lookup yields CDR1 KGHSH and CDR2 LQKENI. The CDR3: CASSPRHGDTEAFF. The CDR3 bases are TGTGCCAGCTCACCCCGACATGGCGACACTGAAGCTTTCTTT.

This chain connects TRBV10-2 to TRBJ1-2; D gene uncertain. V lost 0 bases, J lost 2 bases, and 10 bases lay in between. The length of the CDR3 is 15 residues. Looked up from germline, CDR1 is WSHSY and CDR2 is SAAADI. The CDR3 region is CASSESGGRNYGYTF. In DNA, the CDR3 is TGCGCCAGCAGTGAGTCGGGCGGCAGAAACTATGGCTACACCTTC.

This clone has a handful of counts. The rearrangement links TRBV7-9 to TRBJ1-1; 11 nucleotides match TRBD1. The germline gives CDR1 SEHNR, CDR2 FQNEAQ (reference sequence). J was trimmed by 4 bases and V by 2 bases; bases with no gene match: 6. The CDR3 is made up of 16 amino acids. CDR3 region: CASSLKRDRGGTEAFF. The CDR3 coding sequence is TGTGCCAGCAGCTTAAAAAGGGACAGGGGGGGCACTGAAGCTTTCTTT.

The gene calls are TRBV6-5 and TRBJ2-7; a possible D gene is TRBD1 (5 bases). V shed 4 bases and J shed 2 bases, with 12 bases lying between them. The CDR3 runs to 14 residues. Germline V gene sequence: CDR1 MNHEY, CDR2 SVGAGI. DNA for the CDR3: TGTGCCAGCAGTTCCACAGGCTTCGCCTACGAGCAGTACTTC. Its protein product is CASSSTGFAYEQYF.

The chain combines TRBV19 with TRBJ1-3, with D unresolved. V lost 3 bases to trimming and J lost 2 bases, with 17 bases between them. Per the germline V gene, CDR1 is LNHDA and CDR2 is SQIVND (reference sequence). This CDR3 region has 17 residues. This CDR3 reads CASSMVTGSSAGNTIYF. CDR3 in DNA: TGTGCCAGTAGTATGGTTACGGGGAGCTCAGCTGGAAACACCATATATTTT.

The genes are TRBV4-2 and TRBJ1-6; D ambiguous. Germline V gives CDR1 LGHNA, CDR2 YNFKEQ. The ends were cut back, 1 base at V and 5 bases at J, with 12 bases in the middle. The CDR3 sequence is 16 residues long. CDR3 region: CASSQVPAWNNSPLHF. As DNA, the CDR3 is TGTGCCAGCAGCCAAGTTCCGGCCTGGAATAATTCACCCCTCCACTTT.

The CDR3 loop is CASSLVGAYNEQFF. DNA of the CDR3: TGTGCCAGCAGCTTGGTTGGGGCGTACAATGAGCAGTTCTTC. This chain uses TRBV5-6 with TRBJ2-1; D is possibly TRBD1 (5 bases). Between the trimmed V and J ends, which lost 0 bases and 4 bases, there was a span of 8 bases. Germline CDR1 reads SGHDT; CDR2 reads YYEEEE. CDR3 length equals 14 residues.

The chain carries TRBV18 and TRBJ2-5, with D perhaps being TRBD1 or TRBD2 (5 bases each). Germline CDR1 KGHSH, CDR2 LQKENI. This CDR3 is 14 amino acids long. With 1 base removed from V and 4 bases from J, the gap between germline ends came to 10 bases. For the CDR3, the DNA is TGTGCCAGCTCACCACGAGGGGATCGAGAGACCCAGTACTTC. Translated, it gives CASSPRGDRETQYF. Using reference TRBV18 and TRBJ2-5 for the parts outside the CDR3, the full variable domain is NAGVMQNPRHLVRRRGQEARLRCSPMKGHSHVYWYRQLPEEGLKFMVYLQKENIIDESGMPKERFSAEFPKEGPSILRIQQVVRGDSAAYFCASSPRGDRETQYFGPGTRLLVL.

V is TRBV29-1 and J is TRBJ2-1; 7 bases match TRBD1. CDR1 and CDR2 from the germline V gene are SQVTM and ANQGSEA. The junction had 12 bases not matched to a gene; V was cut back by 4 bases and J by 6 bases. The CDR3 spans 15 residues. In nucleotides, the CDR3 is TGCAGCGTTGGGGACAGCCGAGGGGGTATCAATGAGCAGTTCTTC. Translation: CSVGDSRGGINEQFF.

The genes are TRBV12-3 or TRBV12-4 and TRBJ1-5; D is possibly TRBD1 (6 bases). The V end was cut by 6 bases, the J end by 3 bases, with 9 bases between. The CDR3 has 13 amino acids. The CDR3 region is CASSGQNNQPQHF. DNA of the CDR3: TGTGCCAGCAGCGGACAGAACAATCAGCCCCAGCATTTT.

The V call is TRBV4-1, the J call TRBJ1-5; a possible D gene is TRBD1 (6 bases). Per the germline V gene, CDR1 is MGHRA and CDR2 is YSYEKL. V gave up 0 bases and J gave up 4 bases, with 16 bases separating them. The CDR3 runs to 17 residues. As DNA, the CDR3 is TGCGCCAGCAGCCAAGATCCCCGACAGGTTAATAATCAGCCCCAGCATTTT. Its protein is CASSQDPRQVNNQPQHF.

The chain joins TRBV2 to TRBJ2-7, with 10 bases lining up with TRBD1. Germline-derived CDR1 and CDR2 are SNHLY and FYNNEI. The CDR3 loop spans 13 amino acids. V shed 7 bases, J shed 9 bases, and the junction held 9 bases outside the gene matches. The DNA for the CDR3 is TGTGCCAGCAAGGGACAGGGGAATTATGGGCAGTACTTC. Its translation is CASKGQGNYGQYF.

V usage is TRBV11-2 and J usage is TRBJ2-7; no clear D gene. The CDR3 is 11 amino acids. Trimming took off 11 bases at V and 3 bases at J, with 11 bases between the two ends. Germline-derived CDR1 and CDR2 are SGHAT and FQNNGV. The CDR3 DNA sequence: TGTGCCTGCAACAAGGGCTACGAGCAGTACTTC. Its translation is CACNKGYEQYF.

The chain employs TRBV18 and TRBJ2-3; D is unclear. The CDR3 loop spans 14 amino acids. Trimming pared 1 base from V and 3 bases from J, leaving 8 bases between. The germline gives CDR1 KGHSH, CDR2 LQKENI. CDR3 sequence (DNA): TGTGCCAGCTCACCACAAAGGGATACAGATACGCAGTATTTT. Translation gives CASSPQRDTDTQYF.

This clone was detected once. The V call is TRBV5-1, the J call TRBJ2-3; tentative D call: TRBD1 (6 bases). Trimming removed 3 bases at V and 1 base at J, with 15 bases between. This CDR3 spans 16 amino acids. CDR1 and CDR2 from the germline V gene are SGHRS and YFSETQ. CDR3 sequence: CASSWRQVPRTDTQYF. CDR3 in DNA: TGCGCCAGCAGCTGGAGACAGGTTCCACGCACAGATACGCAGTATTTT.

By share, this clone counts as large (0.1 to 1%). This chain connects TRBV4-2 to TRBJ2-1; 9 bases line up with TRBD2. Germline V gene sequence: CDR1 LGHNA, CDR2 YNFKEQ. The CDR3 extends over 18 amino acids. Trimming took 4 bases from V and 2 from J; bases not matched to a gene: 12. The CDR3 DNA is TGTGCCAGCAGCCCCACTGGGTTTACTAGCGGGCCCTACAATGAGCAGTTCTTC. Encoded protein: CASSPTGFTSGPYNEQFF.

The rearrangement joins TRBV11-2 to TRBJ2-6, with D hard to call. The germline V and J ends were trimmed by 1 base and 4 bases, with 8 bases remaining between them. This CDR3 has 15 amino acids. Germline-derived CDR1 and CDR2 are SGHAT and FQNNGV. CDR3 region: CASSLGVSGANVLTF. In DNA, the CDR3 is TGTGCCAGCAGCTTAGGAGTATCGGGGGCCAACGTCCTGACTTTC. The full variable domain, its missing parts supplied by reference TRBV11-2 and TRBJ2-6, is EAGVAQSPRYKIIEKRQSVAFWCNPISGHATLYWYQQILGQGPKLLIQFQNNGVVDDSQLPKDRFSAERLKGVDSTLKIQPAKLEDSAVYLCASSLGVSGANVLTFGAGSRLTVL.

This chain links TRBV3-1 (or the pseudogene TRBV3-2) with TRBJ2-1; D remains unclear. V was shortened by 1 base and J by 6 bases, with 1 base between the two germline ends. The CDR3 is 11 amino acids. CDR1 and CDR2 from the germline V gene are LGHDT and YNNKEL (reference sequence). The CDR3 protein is CASSQANEQFF. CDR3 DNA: TGTGCCAGCAGCCAAGCCAATGAGCAGTTCTTC.

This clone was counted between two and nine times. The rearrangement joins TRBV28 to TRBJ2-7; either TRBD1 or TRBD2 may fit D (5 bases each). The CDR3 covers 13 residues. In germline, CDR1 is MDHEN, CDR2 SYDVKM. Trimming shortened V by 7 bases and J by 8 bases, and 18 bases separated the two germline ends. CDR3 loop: CASTSGTSTKQYF. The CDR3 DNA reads TGTGCCAGCACATCCGGGACCTCTACGAAGCAGTACTTC.

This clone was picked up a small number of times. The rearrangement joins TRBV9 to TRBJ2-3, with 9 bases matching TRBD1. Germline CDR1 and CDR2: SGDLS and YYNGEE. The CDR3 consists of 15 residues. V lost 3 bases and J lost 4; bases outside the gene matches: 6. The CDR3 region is CASSDRGRVADTQYF. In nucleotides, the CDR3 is TGTGCCAGCAGCGACAGGGGGCGGGTGGCAGATACGCAGTATTTT.

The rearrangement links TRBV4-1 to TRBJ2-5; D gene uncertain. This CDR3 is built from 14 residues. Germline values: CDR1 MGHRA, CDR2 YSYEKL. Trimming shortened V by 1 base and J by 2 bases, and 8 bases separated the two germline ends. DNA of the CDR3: TGCGCCAGCAGCCAAGGCAGGAGTCAAGAGACCCAGTACTTC. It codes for CASSQGRSQETQYF.

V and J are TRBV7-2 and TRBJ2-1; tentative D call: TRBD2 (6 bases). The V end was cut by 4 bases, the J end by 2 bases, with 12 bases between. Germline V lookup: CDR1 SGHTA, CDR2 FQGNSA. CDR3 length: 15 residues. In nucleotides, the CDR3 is TGTGCCAGCAGCTGGCTTAGCGGAGCCTACAATGAGCAGTTCTTC. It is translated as CASSWLSGAYNEQFF.

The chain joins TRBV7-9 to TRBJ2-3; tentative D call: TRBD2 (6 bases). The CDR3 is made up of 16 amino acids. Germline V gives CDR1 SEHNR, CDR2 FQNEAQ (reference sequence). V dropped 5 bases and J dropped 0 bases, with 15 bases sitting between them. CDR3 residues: CASSPLTGTSTDTQYF. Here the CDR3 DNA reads TGTGCCAGCAGCCCTCTTACCGGGACTAGCACAGATACGCAGTATTTT.

CDR3 nucleotides: TGTGCCAGCTCAGGAGGGAGCTCCTACAATGAGCAGTTCTTC. Translating it yields CASSGGSSYNEQFF. V usage is TRBV18 and J usage is TRBJ2-1; tentative D call: TRBD2 (6 bases). CDR1 KGHSH and CDR2 LQKENI come from the germline V gene. The CDR3 is made up of 14 amino acids. Deletions cut 5 bases from V and 0 bases from J, with 8 bases between.

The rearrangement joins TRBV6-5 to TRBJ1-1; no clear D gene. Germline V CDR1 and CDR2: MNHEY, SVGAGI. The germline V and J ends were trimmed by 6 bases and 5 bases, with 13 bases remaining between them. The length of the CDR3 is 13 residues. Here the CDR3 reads CASRSPKGTEAFF. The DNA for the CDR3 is TGTGCCAGCAGAAGCCCAAAAGGGACTGAAGCTTTCTTT.

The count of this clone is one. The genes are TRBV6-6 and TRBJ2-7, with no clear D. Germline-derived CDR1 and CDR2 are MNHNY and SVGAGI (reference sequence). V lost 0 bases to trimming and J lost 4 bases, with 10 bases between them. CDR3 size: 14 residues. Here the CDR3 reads CASSYSVTDYEQYF. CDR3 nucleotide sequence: TGTGCCAGCAGTTACTCCGTGACGGATTACGAGCAGTACTTC.

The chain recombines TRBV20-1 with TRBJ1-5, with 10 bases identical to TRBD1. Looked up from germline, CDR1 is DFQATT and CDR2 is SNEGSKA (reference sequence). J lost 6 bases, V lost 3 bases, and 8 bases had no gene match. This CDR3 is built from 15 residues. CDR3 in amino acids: CSASSGQGESQPQHF. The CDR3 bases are TGCAGTGCTAGTAGCGGACAGGGGGAAAGTCAGCCCCAGCATTTT.